This record covers a single TCR beta chain. With V trimmed by 3 bases and J by 1 base, 11 bases remained unmatched. Germline assignment: CDR1 DFQATT and CDR2 SNEGSKA (reference sequence). The CDR3 sequence is 19 residues long. This sample is drawn from a study of metastatic and nonmetastatic thyroid tumors. Across the whole study: Malignant and benign thyroid patients had repertoires compared in peripheral blood and tumor or nodule tissue.

TCRdb re-called the PCR reads with MiXCR. The data show tens of thousands of clones, with about 18% seen just once and approximately 5.6% held by the top ten. No patient had received any treatment before thyroid surgery. Sequencing used blood. This chain uses TRBV20-1 with TRBJ2-5; TRBD2 matches at 16 bases. The receptor was isolated from a male donor with papillary thyroid cancer or a benign thyroid nodule (not recorded which). Some clones in this sample may be carry-over from other donors' samples. CDR3: CSARGLPGLAGGTQETQYF. CDR3 sequence (DNA): TGCAGTGCTAGGGGACTACCGGGACTAGCGGGAGGGACCCAAGAGACCCAGTACTTC.